The present T cell receptor beta chain was sequenced within a study of cytomegalovirus exposure and HLA in healthy donors. General observations from the study: Later on, an analysis found that several of the most significant clusters appeared to be linked to common viral pathogens, which included parvovirus B19. Segments of the TCR beta V type were, in most cases, productive about 90% or about 30% of the time in an earlier analysis.

The PCR was carried out with 60 Vbeta primers and 13 Jbeta primers. The repertoire was sequenced with immunoSEQ multiplex PCR; TCRdb's copy has only in-frame clones and lacks some. The profile shows 120,000 or so clones, 65% to 80% of them singletons. To note about this clone: What it binds is unknown.

Sequencing used PBMCs. The sequence was collected from a man between 60 and 70 years old in good health and CMV-seropositive.

The CDR3 spells CASSPTGIDRAGLGEQYF. CDR3 bases: TGTGCCAGCAGTCCAACGGGGATCGATAGGGCGGGATTGGGGGAGCAGTACTTC. The chain is built from TRBV11-2 and TRBJ2-7; tentative D call: TRBD2 (6 bases). V shed 6 bases and J shed 7 bases, with 31 bases lying between them. CDR1 and CDR2 (germline): SGHAT, FQNNGV. The CDR3 has 18 amino acids.